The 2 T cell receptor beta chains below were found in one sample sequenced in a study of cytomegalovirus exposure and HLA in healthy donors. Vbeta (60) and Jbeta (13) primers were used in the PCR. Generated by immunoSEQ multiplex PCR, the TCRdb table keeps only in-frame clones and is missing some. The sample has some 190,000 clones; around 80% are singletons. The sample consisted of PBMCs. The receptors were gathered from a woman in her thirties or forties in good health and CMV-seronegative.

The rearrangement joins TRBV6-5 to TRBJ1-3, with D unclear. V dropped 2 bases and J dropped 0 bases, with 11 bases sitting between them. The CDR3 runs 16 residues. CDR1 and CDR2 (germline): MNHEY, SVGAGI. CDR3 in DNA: TGTGCCAGCAGTTACGCCCCGACGGGCTCTGGAAACACCATATATTTT. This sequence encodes CASSYAPTGSGNTIYF.

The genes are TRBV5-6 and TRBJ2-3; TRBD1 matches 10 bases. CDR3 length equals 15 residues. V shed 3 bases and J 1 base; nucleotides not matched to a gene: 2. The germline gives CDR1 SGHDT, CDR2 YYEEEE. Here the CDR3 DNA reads TGTGCCAGCAGCTACGGGACAGGGGGCACAGATACGCAGTATTTT. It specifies CASSYGTGGTDTQYF.